A selection of T cell receptor beta chains follows, all from one sample in a study of T cells in Graves' hyperthyroidism and ophthalmopathy. TCRdb analysed the multiplex PCR reads with MiXCR anew, one entry per CDR3 protein. The sample holds roughly 570,000 distinct CDR3 sequences, 40% to 55% seen once. Sequencing was performed on peripheral blood or thyroid tissue (not recorded which). The receptor set was obtained from a woman between 18 and 29 years old with Graves' hyperthyroidism. The CDR3 runs from the conserved cysteine through the conserved F or W. A D gene is named only where the DNA matches it firmly. Clone size is not always given. Where it is, it says once, few, many or a class for expanded clones.

D gene: .
V gene: TRBV7-8
clone size: many
J gene: TRBJ1-5
CDR3 DNA: TGTGCCAGCAGCTTAGGGGGCAGACTCAATCAGCCCCAGCATTTT
CDR3 protein: CASSLGGRLNQPQHF

D gene: .
V gene: TRBV24-1
clone size: .
J gene: TRBJ2-1
CDR3 DNA: TGTGCCACCAGTGATAACCTACTTCACAATGAGCAGTTCTTC
CDR3 protein: CATSDNLLHNEQFF

D gene: .
V gene: TRBV15
clone size: many
J gene: TRBJ1-1
CDR3 DNA: TGTGCCACCAGCAGAGAGCTCCCAGGCCAGGAAGCTTTCTTT
CDR3 protein: CATSRELPGQEAFF

D gene: .
V gene: TRBV2
clone size: many
J gene: TRBJ1-5
CDR3 DNA: TGTGCCAGCAGTGACTCGTGGGGCGGATATCAGCCCCAGCATTTT
CDR3 protein: CASSDSWGGYQPQHF

D gene: .
V gene: TRBV7-8
clone size: many
J gene: TRBJ1-6
CDR3 DNA: TGTGCCAGCAGCTTGGAGGGACCCGATTCACCCCTCCACTTT
CDR3 protein: CASSLEGPDSPLHF

D gene: .
V gene: TRBV12-3/TRBV12-4
clone size: many
J gene: TRBJ2-2
CDR3 DNA: TGTGCCAGCACGTACAGGGAACCCACCGGGGAGCTGTTTTTT
CDR3 protein: CASTYREPTGELFF

D gene: .
V gene: TRBV19
clone size: many
J gene: TRBJ2-7
CDR3 DNA: TGTGCCAGTAGTATTCTGTCGGGACCGTACGAGCAGTACTTC
CDR3 protein: CASSILSGPYEQYF

D gene: .
V gene: TRBV12-3/TRBV12-4
clone size: .
J gene: TRBJ1-1
CDR3 DNA: TGTGCCAGCGTGGGCAGGGACACTGAAGCTTTCTTT
CDR3 protein: CASVGRDTEAFF

D gene: TRBD1
V gene: TRBV15
clone size: many
J gene: TRBJ1-1
CDR3 DNA: TGTGCCACCAAGGGACAGGTGAACACTGAAGCTTTCTTT
CDR3 protein: CATKGQVNTEAFF

D gene: .
V gene: TRBV28
clone size: many
J gene: TRBJ1-4
CDR3 DNA: TGTGCCAGCAGGAAGTTGCCTAATGAAAAACTGTTTTTT
CDR3 protein: CASRKLPNEKLFF

D gene: .
V gene: TRBV9
clone size: .
J gene: TRBJ2-7
CDR3 DNA: TGTGCCAGCAGCGGGGGTTCGAGCTCCCTCTACGAGCAGTACTTC
CDR3 protein: CASSGGSSSLYEQYF

D gene: .
V gene: TRBV10-2
clone size: once
J gene: TRBJ2-2
CDR3 DNA: TGCGCCAGCAGCGACGGAATGAACACCGGGGAGCTGTTTTTT
CDR3 protein: CASSDGMNTGELFF

D gene: TRBD1
V gene: TRBV18
clone size: many
J gene: TRBJ1-4
CDR3 DNA: TGTGCCAGCTCTCCAAGCAGGGGGGCAACTAATGAAAAACTGTTTTTT
CDR3 protein: CASSPSRGATNEKLFF

D gene: .
V gene: TRBV20-1
clone size: once
J gene: TRBJ1-1
CDR3 DNA: TGCAGTGCCAATGAGGGCCCGGGTACTGAAGCTTTCTTT
CDR3 protein: CSANEGPGTEAFF

D gene: TRBD1
V gene: TRBV7-9
clone size: many
J gene: TRBJ2-5
CDR3 DNA: TGTGCCAGCAGCCCGCCCGACAGGGGGCGGGAGACCCAGTACTTC
CDR3 protein: CASSPPDRGRETQYF

D gene: .
V gene: TRBV12-3/TRBV12-4
clone size: many
J gene: TRBJ2-7
CDR3 DNA: TGTGCCAGCAGTTTATCAGGTGGTAGCGGTTCCTACGAGCAGTACTTC
CDR3 protein: CASSLSGGSGSYEQYF

D gene: .
V gene: TRBV11-2
clone size: many
J gene: TRBJ1-2
CDR3 DNA: TGTGCCAGCAGCTTAGTTTTCCGGCAGGGTTTTAGCTATGGCTACACCTTC
CDR3 protein: CASSLVFRQGFSYGYTF

D gene: TRBD1
V gene: TRBV3-1
clone size: once
J gene: TRBJ1-1
CDR3 DNA: TGTGCCAGCAGCCAACTCACCGGACAGGGCTGGACTGAAGCTTTCTTT
CDR3 protein: CASSQLTGQGWTEAFF

D gene: .
V gene: TRBV7-2
clone size: .
J gene: TRBJ2-5
CDR3 DNA: TGTGCCAGCAGCCCTTGGGGTTACCAGGAGACCCAGCACTTC
CDR3 protein: CASSPWGYQETQHF

D gene: TRBD2
V gene: TRBV10-3
clone size: many
J gene: TRBJ2-1
CDR3 DNA: TGTGCCATCAGTGAGCGGGAGGTTCATGAGCAGTTCTTC
CDR3 protein: CAISEREVHEQFF

D gene: .
V gene: TRBV2
clone size: .
J gene: TRBJ1-6
CDR3 DNA: TGTGCCAGCAGCGCAGCAGTCTATAATTCACCCCTCCACTTT
CDR3 protein: CASSAAVYNSPLHF

D gene: .
V gene: TRBV7-9
clone size: few
J gene: TRBJ1-1
CDR3 DNA: TGTGCCAGCAGCTATAGCGGGAGCACTGAAGCTTTCTTT
CDR3 protein: CASSYSGSTEAFF

D gene: .
V gene: TRBV5-1
clone size: many
J gene: TRBJ1-1
CDR3 DNA: TGCGCCAGCAGCGAGGTAATGAACACTGAAGCTTTCTTT
CDR3 protein: CASSEVMNTEAFF

D gene: TRBD2
V gene: TRBV24-1
clone size: few
J gene: TRBJ2-5
CDR3 DNA: TGTGCCACCAGTGATGGGGGACTAGCGGGAGGGGGAGAGACCCAGTACTTC
CDR3 protein: CATSDGGLAGGGETQYF

D gene: .
V gene: TRBV19
clone size: many
J gene: TRBJ1-2
CDR3 DNA: TGTGCCAGCCATTCTCTTCGGGGGATAGATGGCTACACCTTC
CDR3 protein: CASHSLRGIDGYTF

D gene: .
V gene: TRBV27
clone size: .
J gene: TRBJ2-5
CDR3 DNA: TGTGCCAGCACTCCGTTTGGAGGAGAGACCCAGTACTTC
CDR3 protein: CASTPFGGETQYF

D gene: .
V gene: TRBV6-5
clone size: many
J gene: TRBJ2-7
CDR3 DNA: TGTGCCAGCAGTCGCGCACAGGGGACTGGCGAGCAGTACTTC
CDR3 protein: CASSRAQGTGEQYF

D gene: .
V gene: TRBV10-3
clone size: .
J gene: TRBJ2-1
CDR3 DNA: TGTGCCGCTAGACTAGGTGCCAGCTACAATGAGCAGTTTTTT
CDR3 protein: CAARLGASYNEQFF

D gene: .
V gene: TRBV7-2
clone size: .
J gene: TRBJ1-1
CDR3 DNA: TGTGCCAGCAGCCCCGGGCAGGGATTACTATTT
CDR3 protein: CASSPGQGLLF

D gene: .
V gene: TRBV7-9
clone size: many
J gene: TRBJ1-4
CDR3 DNA: TGTGCCAGCAGAAACACAGGGAGAGGAGAAAAACTGTTTTTT
CDR3 protein: CASRNTGRGEKLFF

D gene: .
V gene: TRBV7-6
clone size: .
J gene: TRBJ2-7
CDR3 DNA: TGTGCCAGCAGCAGTACCTACAAGCAGTACTTC
CDR3 protein: CASSSTYKQYF

D gene: .
V gene: TRBV9
clone size: many
J gene: TRBJ2-5
CDR3 DNA: TGTGCCAGCAGCGTAGCGATGGGGGAGACCCAGTACTTC
CDR3 protein: CASSVAMGETQYF

D gene: .
V gene: TRBV4-1
clone size: many
J gene: TRBJ2-7
CDR3 DNA: TGCGCCAGCAGGGCATTTCTAGGCAGGGCCATCCACGAGCAGTACTTC
CDR3 protein: CASRAFLGRAIHEQYF

D gene: .
V gene: TRBV12-3/TRBV12-4
clone size: .
J gene: TRBJ1-2
CDR3 DNA: TGTGCCAGCATTGCGGGGGTTACCTATAATGGCTACACCTTC
CDR3 protein: CASIAGVTYNGYTF

D gene: .
V gene: TRBV5-1
clone size: many
J gene: TRBJ2-7
CDR3 DNA: TGCGCCAGCAGCTTGTTTCCGGAACTGGCCTACGAGCAGTACTTC
CDR3 protein: CASSLFPELAYEQYF

D gene: .
V gene: TRBV7-3
clone size: .
J gene: TRBJ2-7
CDR3 DNA: TGTGCCAGCACCCCGCGGGGACGCGGACAGTACTTC
CDR3 protein: CASTPRGRGQYF